A single T cell receptor (beta chain) is shown here with its context. Authors' methods: Using reference gene primer amplification, nucleated cell counts were estimated. The method was immunoSEQ multiplex PCR; TCRdb's version includes in-frame clones alone and lacks a portion of them. V, J and clone size reflect that table, while D and trimming were determined from the DNA. The profile shows 150,000 to 200,000 clones, about four fifths of them singletons. Participant reports of clinical history set cohort assignment. Two negative PCRs, clearance, or symptom resolution were required of recovered Cohort 3 donors. The data stem from a study of blood T cell repertoires in COVID-19. The overall study: The samples span acute and convalescent COVID-19 from the United States, Italy and Spain.

Germline CDR1 is GTSNPN and CDR2 is SVGIG (reference sequence). CDR3 length: 12 amino acids. The germline V and J ends were trimmed by 4 bases and 8 bases, with 14 bases remaining between them. This clonotype was sampled from a man aged 40-55 years who had recovered from COVID-19. Specimen: PBMCs or T cells enriched from blood (not recorded which). The chain employs TRBV30 and TRBJ1-2, with D unclear. CDR3 nucleotide sequence: TGTGCCTGGAAGGCCGGCGGGTCCGGCTACACCTTC. Its translation is CAWKAGGSGYTF.